A selection of T cell receptor beta chains follows, all from one sample in a study of blood T cell repertoires in COVID-19. Clones were read by immunoSEQ multiplex PCR, and TCRdb kept only the in-frame ones, dropping some. Altogether hundreds of thousands of clones are present, around 90% being singletons, with the ten largest covering 0.2% to 0.3%. Sequenced sample: peripheral blood. These receptors came from a woman between 18 and 30 years old with acute or convalescent COVID-19. Both conserved end residues are part of each CDR3. Each record gives: J gene, D gene, clone size, V gene, CDR3 protein, CDR3 DNA. A D gene is named only where the DNA matches it firmly. Not all rows give a size; the values are once, few, many and, for expanded clones, a class.

>TRBJ2-1|TRBD2|NA|TRBV4-1
CASSHRASGGLLNEQFF
TGCGCCAGCAGCCACAGGGCTAGCGGGGGACTTTTAAATGAGCAGTTCTTC
>TRBJ2-4|TRBD1|NA|TRBV10-1
CARSRGLGKNIQYF
TGCGCCAGGAGCAGGGGGCTCGGTAAAAACATTCAGTACTTC
>TRBJ1-5|TRBD1|NA|TRBV25-1
CASSADSTGTGGNQPQHF
TGTGCCAGCAGTGCGGACTCAACCGGGACAGGGGGCAATCAGCCCCAGCATTTT
>TRBJ2-6|TRBD1|NA|TRBV12-5
CASWRQGGPGANVLTF
TGTGCTAGTTGGAGACAGGGGGGTCCTGGGGCCAACGTCCTGACTTTC
>TRBJ2-1|NA|NA|TRBV12-1
CASSFRQGGDEQFF
TGTGCCAGCAGCTTTAGGCAGGGAGGGGATGAGCAGTTCTTC
>TRBJ1-1|NA|NA|TRBV3-1/TRBV3-2
CASSQVGSTEAFF
TGTGCCAGCAGCCAAGTGGGGAGCACTGAAGCTTTCTTT
>TRBJ1-1|NA|NA|TRBV7-9
CASSPGQSGNTEAFF
TGTGCCAGCAGCCCCGGACAGTCTGGGAACACTGAAGCTTTCTTT
>TRBJ1-5|NA|NA|TRBV21-1
CASSTGTGVFPSNQPQHF
TGTGCCAGCAGCACGGGGACAGGGGTCTTTCCGAGCAATCAGCCCCAGCATTTT
>TRBJ1-2|TRBD1|NA|TRBV9
CASSAGQETNYGYTF
TGTGCCAGCAGCGCGGGACAGGAGACTAACTATGGCTACACCTTC
>TRBJ2-1|NA|NA|TRBV6-5
CASSYGGNNEQFF
TGTGCCAGCAGTTACGGGGGGAACAATGAGCAGTTCTTC
>TRBJ2-7|TRBD1|NA|TRBV6-6
CASNLRDRDYEQYF
TGTGCCAGCAACCTCCGGGACAGAGATTACGAGCAGTACTTC
>TRBJ2-5|NA|once|TRBV11-2
CASSLFKSGLQETQYF
TGTGCCAGCAGCTTGTTCAAGTCAGGCCTCCAAGAGACCCAGTACTTC
>TRBJ1-1|NA|NA|TRBV5-1
CASDGGGEAFF
TGCGCCAGCGACGGGGGGGGCGAAGCTTTCTTT
>TRBJ2-7|NA|few|TRBV4-3
CASSQEASYEQYF
TGCGCCAGCAGCCAAGAAGCAAGCTACGAGCAGTACTTC
>TRBJ1-1|NA|NA|TRBV6-5
CASTRNTEAFF
TGTGCCAGCACCAGGAACACTGAAGCTTTCTTT
>TRBJ2-2|TRBD2|NA|TRBV13
CASSIQPGLAGILTGELFF
TGTGCCAGCAGCATACAACCGGGACTAGCGGGGATCCTGACCGGGGAGCTGTTTTTT
>TRBJ2-2|TRBD1|NA|TRBV5-4
CASSLGQGSTGELFF
TGTGCCAGCAGCCTAGGACAGGGGAGCACCGGGGAGCTGTTTTTT
>TRBJ2-1|TRBD1|NA|TRBV9
CASSGQGRNEQFF
TGTGCCAGCAGTGGACAGGGGCGCAATGAGCAGTTCTTC
>TRBJ2-7|TRBD1|NA|TRBV7-2
CASSTGQRPYEQYF
TGTGCCAGCAGCACGGGACAGAGGCCCTACGAGCAGTACTTC
>TRBJ2-2|NA|NA|TRBV18
CASSPDRGLGELFF
TGTGCCAGCTCCCCCGACAGAGGTCTCGGGGAGCTGTTTTTT
>TRBJ1-5|TRBD1|few|TRBV6-2/TRBV6-3
CASSYLPAGQGGYSNQPQHF
TGTGCCAGCAGTTACCTCCCCGCAGGACAGGGGGGCTATAGCAATCAGCCCCAGCATTTT
>TRBJ2-2|NA|NA|TRBV11-1
CASRQNTGELFF
TGTGCCAGCAGACAAAACACCGGGGAGCTGTTTTTT
>TRBJ1-2|TRBD1|few|TRBV7-2
CASSFRDRDHGYTF
TGTGCCAGCAGCTTCCGGGACAGGGACCATGGCTACACCTTC
>TRBJ2-1|NA|NA|TRBV6-5
CASSYSLGNEQFF
TGTGCCAGCAGTTACTCCCTCGGCAATGAGCAGTTCTTC
>TRBJ2-1|NA|NA|TRBV6-5
CASRGLGEQFF
TGTGCCAGCAGGGGGCTGGGTGAGCAGTTCTTC
>TRBJ2-5|NA|NA|TRBV7-9
CASSLVGEETQYF
TGTGCCAGCAGCTTGGTAGGAGAAGAGACCCAGTACTTC
>TRBJ2-2|TRBD1|NA|TRBV7-8
CAKGTGYTGELFF
TGTGCCAAGGGGACAGGATACACCGGGGAGCTGTTTTTT
>TRBJ2-3|TRBD2|NA|TRBV2
CASMKTSGGPTDTQYF
TGTGCCAGCATGAAGACTAGCGGGGGCCCCACAGATACGCAGTATTTT
>TRBJ2-7|NA|once|TRBV10-2
CASSGRGSLYEQYF
TGCGCCAGCTCGGGCCGGGGGTCCCTCTACGAGCAGTACTTC
>TRBJ1-5|NA|NA|TRBV30
CAWSAGGSNQPQHF
TGTGCCTGGAGCGCCGGGGGGAGCAATCAGCCCCAGCATTTT
>TRBJ2-1|TRBD1|NA|TRBV30
CAWSDGVGTGGVMSYNEQFF
TGTGCCTGGAGTGACGGTGTGGGGACAGGGGGCGTAATGTCCTACAATGAGCAGTTCTTC
>TRBJ1-3|TRBD1|NA|TRBV7-2
CASSLLRGTASGNTIYF
TGTGCCAGCAGCTTACTTAGAGGGACAGCCTCTGGAAACACCATATATTTT
>TRBJ2-1|NA|NA|TRBV9
CASSADHGSYNEQFF
TGTGCCAGCAGCGCCGATCACGGCTCCTACAATGAGCAGTTCTTC
>TRBJ2-2|TRBD1|NA|TRBV27
CASRGTGGTGELFF
TGTGCCAGCCGTGGGACAGGGGGCACCGGGGAGCTGTTTTTT
>TRBJ1-2|NA|NA|TRBV21-1
CASSSQTDRGVRRYGYTF
TGTGCCAGCAGCTCTCAAACGGACAGGGGGGTTCGGCGCTATGGCTACACCTTC
>TRBJ1-1|NA|few|TRBV19
CASSWGTNTEAFF
TGTGCCAGTAGTTGGGGGACAAACACTGAAGCTTTCTTT
>TRBJ2-2|NA|NA|TRBV3-1/TRBV3-2
CASSEGWGGELFF
TGTGCCAGCAGTGAGGGTTGGGGCGGGGAGCTGTTTTTT
>TRBJ2-7|NA|NA|TRBV9
CASSPRTQGSYEQYF
TGTGCCAGCAGCCCCCGCACTCAGGGGAGCTACGAGCAGTACTTC
>TRBJ2-5|NA|NA|TRBV3-1/TRBV3-2
CASSQMNYHEGETQYF
TGTGCCAGCAGCCAAATGAACTACCACGAGGGAGAGACCCAGTACTTC
>TRBJ1-5|NA|NA|TRBV7-2
CASSLEYGANQPQHF
TGTGCCAGCAGCTTAGAGTACGGTGCCAATCAGCCCCAGCATTTT
>TRBJ2-7|TRBD2|NA|TRBV3-1/TRBV3-2
CASSQGQRGGRGEQYF
TGTGCCAGCAGCCAAGGCCAGCGGGGGGGCCGGGGCGAGCAGTACTTC
>TRBJ2-7|NA|NA|TRBV19
CASRSRAAGAYEQYF
TGTGCCAGTAGGTCCCGAGCGGCGGGTGCCTACGAGCAGTACTTC
>TRBJ1-5|NA|NA|TRBV4-1
CASRQDGNQPQHF
TGCGCCAGCAGACAGGACGGCAATCAGCCCCAGCATTTT
>TRBJ1-1|TRBD1|NA|TRBV6-5
CAGRPGAGGSRAFF
TGTGCCGGCAGGCCCGGGGCAGGGGGCTCTCGCGCTTTCTTT
>TRBJ2-7|NA|once|TRBV2
CASLDRTLSYEQYF
TGTGCCAGTTTAGACAGGACCTTATCCTACGAGCAGTACTTC
>TRBJ1-1|NA|NA|TRBV11-2
CASSLREFNTEAFF
TGTGCCAGCAGCTTGAGGGAATTCAACACTGAAGCTTTCTTT